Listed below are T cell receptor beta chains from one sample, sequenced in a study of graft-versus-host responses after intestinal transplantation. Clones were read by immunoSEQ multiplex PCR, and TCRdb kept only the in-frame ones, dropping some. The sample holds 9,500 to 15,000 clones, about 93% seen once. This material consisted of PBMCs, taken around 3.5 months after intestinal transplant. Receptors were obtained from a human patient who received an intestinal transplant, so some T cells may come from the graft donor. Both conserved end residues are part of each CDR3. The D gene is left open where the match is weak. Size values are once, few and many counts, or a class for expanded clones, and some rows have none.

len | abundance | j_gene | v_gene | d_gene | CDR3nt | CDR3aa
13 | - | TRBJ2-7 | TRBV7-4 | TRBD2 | TGTGCCAGCAGCCGGGACTATCTAAGCGAGCAGTACTTC | CASSRDYLSEQYF
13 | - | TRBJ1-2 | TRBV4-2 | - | TGTGCCAGCCGACCTCCCACAGGCTATGGCTACACCTTC | CASRPPTGYGYTF
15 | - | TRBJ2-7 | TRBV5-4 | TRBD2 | TGTGCCAGCAGCTTCCCTAGCGGGACGGGAGAAGAGCAGTACTTC | CASSFPSGTGEEQYF
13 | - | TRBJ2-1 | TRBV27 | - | TGTGCTAGCAGTTTTATCCGGGACAATGAGCAGTTCTTC | CASSFIRDNEQFF
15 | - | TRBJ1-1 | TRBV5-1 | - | TGCGCCAGCAGCTTGTACCTCGGAGGAGACACTGAAGCTTTCTTT | CASSLYLGGDTEAFF
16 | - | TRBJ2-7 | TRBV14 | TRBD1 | TGTGCCAGCAGCCATCAGGGGGCAGGGAATATTTACGAGCAGTACTTC | CASSHQGAGNIYEQYF
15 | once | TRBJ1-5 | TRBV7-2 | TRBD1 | TGTGCCAGCAGCGCCGGGACAGGGAGCAATCAGCCCCAGCATTTT | CASSAGTGSNQPQHF
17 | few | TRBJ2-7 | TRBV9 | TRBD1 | TGTGCCAGCAGCTTAGGAGCAGGGGGCGTTATCTCCTACGAGCAGTACTTC | CASSLGAGGVISYEQYF
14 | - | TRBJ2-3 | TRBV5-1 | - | TGCGCCAGCAGTCTAGGACCTAGCACAGATACGCAGTATTTT | CASSLGPSTDTQYF
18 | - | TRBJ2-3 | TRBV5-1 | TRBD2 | TGCGCCAGCAGCTCTGGAGGGGTGGGAGGGCCAGACACAGATACGCAGTATTTT | CASSSGGVGGPDTDTQYF
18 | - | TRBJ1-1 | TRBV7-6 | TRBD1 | TGTGCCAGCAGCCCCCCATCGGGGACAGGGCCAATGAACACTGAAGCTTTCTTT | CASSPPSGTGPMNTEAFF
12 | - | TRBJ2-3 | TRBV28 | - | TGTGCCAGCAGGCCTGTGGGGTATACGCAGTATTTT | CASRPVGYTQYF
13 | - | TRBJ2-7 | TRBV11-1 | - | TGTGCCAGCAGCCTGGACAGCTCCTACGAGCAGTACTTC | CASSLDSSYEQYF
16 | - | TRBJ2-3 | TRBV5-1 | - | TGCGCCAGCAGCGGCCTACAGGGAGGTAGCCCAGATACGCAGTATTTT | CASSGLQGGSPDTQYF
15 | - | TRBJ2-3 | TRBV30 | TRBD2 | TGTGCCTGGAGTGTAACTAGCGTAGACTCAGATACGCAGTATTTT | CAWSVTSVDSDTQYF